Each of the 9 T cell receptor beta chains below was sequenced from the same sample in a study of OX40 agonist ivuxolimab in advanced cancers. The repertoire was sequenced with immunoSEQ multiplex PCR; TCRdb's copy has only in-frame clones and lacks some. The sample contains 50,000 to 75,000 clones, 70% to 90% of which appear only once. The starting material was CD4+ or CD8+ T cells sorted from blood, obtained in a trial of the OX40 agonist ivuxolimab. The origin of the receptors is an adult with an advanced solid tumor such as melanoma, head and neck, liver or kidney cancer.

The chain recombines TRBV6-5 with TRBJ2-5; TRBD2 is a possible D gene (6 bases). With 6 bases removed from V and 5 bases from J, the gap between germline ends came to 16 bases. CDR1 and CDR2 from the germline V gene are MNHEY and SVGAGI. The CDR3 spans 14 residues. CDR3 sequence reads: CASSYSSVGETQYF. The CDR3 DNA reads TGTGCCAGCAGCTATTCTAGCGTGGGGGAGACCCAGTACTTC.

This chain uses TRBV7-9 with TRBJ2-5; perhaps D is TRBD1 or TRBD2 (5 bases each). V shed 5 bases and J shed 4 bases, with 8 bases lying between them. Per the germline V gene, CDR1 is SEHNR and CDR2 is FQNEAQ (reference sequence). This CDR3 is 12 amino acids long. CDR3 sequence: CASSRGRETQYF. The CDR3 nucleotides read TGTGCCAGCAGCCGGGGACGAGAGACCCAGTACTTC.

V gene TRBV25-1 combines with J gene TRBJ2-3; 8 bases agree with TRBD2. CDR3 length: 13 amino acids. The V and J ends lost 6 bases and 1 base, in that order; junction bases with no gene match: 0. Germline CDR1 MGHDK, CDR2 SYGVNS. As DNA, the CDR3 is TGTGCCAGCAGACTAGCGGGCACAGATACGCAGTATTTT. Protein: CASRLAGTDTQYF.

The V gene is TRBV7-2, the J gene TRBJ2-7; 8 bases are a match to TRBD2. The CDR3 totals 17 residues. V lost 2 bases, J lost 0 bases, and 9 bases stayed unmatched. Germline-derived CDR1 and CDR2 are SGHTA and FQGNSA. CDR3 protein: CASSLPASGSSSYEQYF. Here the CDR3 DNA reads TGTGCCAGCAGCTTACCGGCTAGCGGGTCCAGCTCCTACGAGCAGTACTTC.

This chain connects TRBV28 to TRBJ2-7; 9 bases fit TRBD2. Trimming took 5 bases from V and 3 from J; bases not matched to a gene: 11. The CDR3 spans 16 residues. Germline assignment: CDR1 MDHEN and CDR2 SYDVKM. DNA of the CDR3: TGTGCCAGCAGTCCACCTCTGGCGGGAGGGCGCTACGAGCAGTACTTC. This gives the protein CASSPPLAGGRYEQYF.

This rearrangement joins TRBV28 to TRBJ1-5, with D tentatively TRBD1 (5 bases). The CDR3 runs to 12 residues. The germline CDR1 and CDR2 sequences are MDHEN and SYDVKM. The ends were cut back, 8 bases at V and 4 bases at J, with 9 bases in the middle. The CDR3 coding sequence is TGTGCCAGCGACGGGACGAATCAGCCCCAGCATTTT. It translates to CASDGTNQPQHF.

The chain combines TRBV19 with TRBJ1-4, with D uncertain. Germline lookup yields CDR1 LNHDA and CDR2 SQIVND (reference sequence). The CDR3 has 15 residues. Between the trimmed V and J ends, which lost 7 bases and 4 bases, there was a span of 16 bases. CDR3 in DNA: TGTGCCAGTATTTCGACCGCCCACCATAATGAAAAACTGTTTTTT. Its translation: CASISTAHHNEKLFF.

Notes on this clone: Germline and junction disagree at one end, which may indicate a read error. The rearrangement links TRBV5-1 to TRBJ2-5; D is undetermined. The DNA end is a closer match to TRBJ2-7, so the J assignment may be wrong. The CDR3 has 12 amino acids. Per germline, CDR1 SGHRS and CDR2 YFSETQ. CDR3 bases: TGCGCCAGCAGGTTGGACTCCTACGAGCAGTACTTC. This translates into CASRLDSYEQYF.

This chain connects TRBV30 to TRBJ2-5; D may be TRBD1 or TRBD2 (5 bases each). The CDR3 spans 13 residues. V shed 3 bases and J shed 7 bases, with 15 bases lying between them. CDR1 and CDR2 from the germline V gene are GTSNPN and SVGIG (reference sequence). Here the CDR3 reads CAWSVTSRGTQYF. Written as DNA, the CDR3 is TGTGCCTGGAGCGTGACCTCGAGGGGGACCCAGTACTTC.